These 23 T cell receptor beta chains share one sample of origin, sequenced in a study. TCRdb reanalysed the RT-PCR reads using MiXCR and keeps one entry per CDR3 protein. Of about 680,000 distinct CDR3 sequences in the sample, 14% were seen once. Sequencing was carried out using memory CD4+ T cells from blood. These receptor sequences come from a female donor in good health, serving as a healthy control.

This chain joins TRBV5-4 and TRBJ2-3; 9 nucleotides agree with TRBD1. CDR1 SGHNT and CDR2 YYREEE come from the germline V gene (reference sequence). V lost 4 bases, J lost 3 bases, and 6 bases stayed unmatched. This CDR3 comprises 15 residues. DNA for the CDR3: TGTGCCAGCAGCCGGGACAGGGTATCGACAGATACGCAGTATTTT. Protein sequence: CASSRDRVSTDTQYF.

The table lists this clonotype with a few counts. The chain joins TRBV5-6 to TRBJ1-4; no clear D. Germline CDR1 SGHDT, CDR2 YYEEEE. The CDR3 extends over 17 amino acids. Trimming pared 7 bases from V and 0 bases from J, leaving 19 bases between. CDR3 DNA sequence: TGTGCCAGCGGCCAAGAGGGCCCCTCTGCAACTAATGAAAAACTGTTTTTT. Translation: CASGQEGPSATNEKLFF. The whole variable domain, filled in from reference TRBV5-6 and TRBJ1-4, reads DAGVTQSPTHLIKTRGQQVTLRCSPKSGHDTVSWYQQALGQGPQFIFQYYEEEERQRGNFPDRFSGHQFPNYSSELNVNALLLGDSALYLCASGQEGPSATNEKLFFGSGTQLSVL.

This rearrangement joins TRBV5-1 to TRBJ1-1; unclear D gene. This CDR3 contains 17 residues. Trimming stripped 0 bases from V and 7 bases from J, with 22 bases between. Germline assignment: CDR1 SGHRS and CDR2 YFSETQ. CDR3 amino acids: CASSLAGVGSGNSEAFF. The CDR3 bases are TGCGCCAGCAGCTTGGCCGGGGTCGGGTCAGGAAATAGTGAAGCTTTCTTT. The full variable domain, with the rest looked up from reference TRBV5-1 and TRBJ1-1, is KAGVTQTPRYLIKTRGQQVTLSCSPISGHRSVSWYQQTPGQGLQFLFEYFSETQRNKGNFPGRFSGRQFSNSRSEMNVSTLELGDSALYLCASSLAGVGSGNSEAFFGQGTRLTVV.

The CDR3 region has the DNA TGTGCCAGCTCACCACCGAGTCGGCAGGACTATGGCTACACCTTC. Encoded protein: CASSPPSRQDYGYTF. The chain employs TRBV18 and TRBJ1-2; unclear D gene. The germline V gene has CDR1 KGHSH and CDR2 LQKENI. This CDR3 comprises 15 residues. Trimming removed 0 bases at V and 3 bases at J, with 11 bases between.

The sample holds a few counts of this clonotype. V is TRBV6-5 and J is TRBJ1-2; the match to TRBD1 covers 8 bases. The CDR3 extends over 14 amino acids. V gave up 6 bases and J gave up 7 bases; unmatched junction bases: 10. CDR1 is MNHEY, CDR2 SVGAGI, per germline. CDR3 sequence: CASSTIDRGSGYTF. CDR3 in DNA: TGTGCCAGCAGCACAATCGACAGGGGTAGTGGCTACACCTTC.

The V call is TRBV24-1, the J call TRBJ2-7; D is perhaps TRBD2 (6 bases). The germline V gene has CDR1 KGHDR and CDR2 SFDVKD. The ends were cut back, 0 bases at V and 3 bases at J, with 11 bases in the middle. The CDR3 runs 15 residues. The CDR3 region has the DNA TGTGCCACCAGTGATTTGCAGGGAGGTCACTACGAGCAGTACTTC. This codes for CATSDLQGGHYEQYF.

The chain combines TRBV5-1 with TRBJ1-4; tentatively, D is TRBD1 (5 bases). Germline CDR1 is SGHRS and CDR2 is YFSETQ. The CDR3 has 15 residues. Trimming shortened V by 6 bases and J by 7 bases, and 19 bases separated the two germline ends. CDR3 residues: CASTNGDPTSEKLFF. As DNA, the CDR3 is TGCGCCAGCACCAACGGGGACCCCACTTCTGAAAAACTGTTTTTT.

This clonotype was seen more than once but under ten times. This chain links TRBV28 with TRBJ2-1; 10 bases fit TRBD2. V lost 6 bases, J lost 7 bases, and 6 bases stayed unmatched. The CDR3 has 14 amino acids. The germline V gene encodes CDR1 MDHEN and CDR2 SYDVKM. The chain's CDR3 is CASRVAGGSNEQFF. The CDR3 region has the DNA TGTGCCAGCAGGGTAGCGGGAGGTAGTAATGAGCAGTTCTTC.

This clonotype was seen many times. This chain uses TRBV10-3 with TRBJ2-7; D remains ambiguous. V lost 0 bases, J lost 1 base, and 7 bases lay in between. The CDR3 spans 14 residues. Looked up from germline, CDR1 is ENHRY and CDR2 is SYGVKD. Here the CDR3 reads CAISESAGSYEQYF. CDR3 DNA sequence: TGTGCCATCAGTGAGTCGGCAGGTTCCTACGAGCAGTACTTC.

This clonotype was seen repeatedly, ten times or more. V gene TRBV7-2 combines with J gene TRBJ1-6; D not resolved. Between the trimmed V and J ends, which lost 1 base and 7 bases, there was a span of 5 bases. CDR3 length equals 13 residues. CDR1 SGHTA and CDR2 FQGNSA come from the germline V gene. The CDR3 nucleotides read TGTGCCAGCAGCTTAGTCGGGAATTCACCCCTCCACTTT. Translated: CASSLVGNSPLHF. Filled out from reference TRBV7-2 and TRBJ1-6, the complete variable domain reads GAGVSQSPSNKVTEKGKDVELRCDPISGHTALYWYRQSLGQGLEFLIYFQGNSAPDKSGLPSDRFSAERTGGSVSTLTIQRTQQEDSAVYLCASSLVGNSPLHFGNGTRLTVT.

This clonotype was seen many times. The V call is TRBV27, the J call TRBJ2-7; D call uncertain. Germline values: CDR1 MNHEY, CDR2 SMNVEV (reference sequence). The CDR3 is 14 amino acids. Trimming took off 6 bases at V and 0 bases at J, with 12 bases between the two ends. CDR3 sequence: CASRPDGHSYEQYF. CDR3 in DNA: TGTGCCAGCAGACCGGACGGCCACTCCTACGAGCAGTACTTC.

This rearrangement joins TRBV20-1 to TRBJ2-3, with TRBD2 matching over 8 bases. V shed 6 bases and J 1 base; nucleotides not matched to a gene: 9. Germline V CDR1 and CDR2: DFQATT, SNEGSKA (reference sequence). The CDR3 covers 15 residues. CDR3 sequence (DNA): TGCAGTGCGCCCACTAGCGGAAGTCGCACAGATACGCAGTATTTT. Protein sequence: CSAPTSGSRTDTQYF.

The rearrangement uses TRBV14 and TRBJ1-1; D gene uncertain. Germline V CDR1 and CDR2: SGHDN, FVKESK. With 0 bases removed from V and 11 bases from J, the gap between germline ends came to 13 bases. The CDR3 length is 13 residues. This CDR3 reads CASSQDHWVWAFF. The CDR3, as DNA: TGTGCCAGCAGCCAAGATCATTGGGTGTGGGCTTTCTTT.

This clonotype was counted ten times or more. CDR3 sequence (DNA): TGTGCCAGCAGGCCCACAGGTCGTGCAGATACGCAGTATTTT. Amino acid sequence: CASRPTGRADTQYF. The V call is TRBV6-5, the J call TRBJ2-3; TRBD1 is a possible D gene (5 bases). Trimming removed 6 bases from V and 4 bases from J, with 14 bases in between. CDR1 MNHEY and CDR2 SVGAGI come from the germline V gene. This CDR3 region has 14 residues.

The rearrangement links TRBV6-5 to TRBJ1-2, with no clear D. The V end lost 0 bases, the J end lost 4 bases, and 9 bases lay between the germline ends. CDR3 length equals 14 residues. The V gene's germline CDR1 is MNHEY and CDR2 SVGAGI. CDR3 in amino acids: CASSYSWLRYGYTF. CDR3 sequence (DNA): TGTGCCAGCAGTTACTCGTGGTTGCGCTATGGCTACACCTTC.

There are a few counts of this clonotype. The chain employs TRBV12-3 or TRBV12-4 and TRBJ2-7; D remains unclear. The CDR3 extends over 14 amino acids. V lost 5 bases to trimming and J lost 2 bases, with 13 bases between them. CDR3 in amino acids: CASSTVAPPYEQYF. The CDR3 bases are TGTGCCAGCAGTACGGTTGCGCCTCCCTACGAGCAGTACTTC.

The chain employs TRBV29-1 and TRBJ2-1; 9 bases fit TRBD2. The V gene's germline CDR1 is SQVTM and CDR2 ANQGSEA. This CDR3 region has 13 residues. Unmatched junction bases numbered 7, after V lost 3 bases and J lost 10 bases. The CDR3 protein is CSVEGGRGAEQFF. Written as DNA, the CDR3 is TGCAGCGTTGAGGGCGGGAGGGGGGCCGAGCAGTTCTTC.

At least ten counts were recorded for this clonotype. The chain employs TRBV7-9 and TRBJ2-1, with TRBD2 as a possible D gene (6 bases). V lost 1 base and J lost 9, with 16 bases in between. Looked up from germline, CDR1 is SEHNR and CDR2 is FQNEAQ (reference sequence). The CDR3 spans 15 residues. CDR3 region: CASSLDPGLGGEQFF. The CDR3 DNA is TGTGCCAGCAGCTTAGATCCGGGACTGGGGGGTGAGCAGTTCTTC.

There are a few counts of this clonotype. This sequence joins TRBV28 and TRBJ2-1, with 7 bases fitting TRBD2. V lost 5 bases to trimming and J lost 3 bases; unmatched junction nucleotides: 7. The CDR3 spans 15 residues. The germline V gene has CDR1 MDHEN and CDR2 SYDVKM. The CDR3 loop is CASSPIRDYYNEQFF. The CDR3 DNA follows: TGTGCCAGCAGTCCGATTCGGGACTACTACAATGAGCAGTTCTTC.

The V gene is TRBV20-1, the J gene TRBJ1-6, with 8 bases identical to TRBD1. The V gene's germline CDR1 is DFQATT and CDR2 SNEGSKA (reference sequence). Unmatched junction bases numbered 5, after V lost 3 bases and J lost 7 bases. The CDR3 sequence is 14 residues long. The CDR3 DNA is TGCAGTGCTAGGATGGACAGGGAGAATTCACCCCTCCACTTT. Its protein is CSARMDRENSPLHF.

This clonotype was detected a few times. The CDR3 reads CASSLIRGETGELFF. The CDR3 DNA is TGCGCCAGCAGCTTGATCAGGGGGGAGACCGGGGAGCTGTTTTTT. The J gene is TRBJ2-2, the V gene TRBV5-1; D is perhaps TRBD1 (7 bases). Germline CDR1 is SGHRS and CDR2 is YFSETQ. V was pared by 1 base and J by 5 bases, with 12 bases between. This CDR3 spans 15 amino acids.

This clonotype was found a few times. V usage is TRBV6-1 and J usage is TRBJ2-3; D might be TRBD2 (5 bases). Germline CDR1 reads MNHNS; CDR2 reads SASEGT. The V end was cut by 4 bases, the J end by 4 bases, with 18 bases between. The CDR3 length is 16 residues. In nucleotides, the CDR3 is TGTGCCAGCAGTGCAAGAGGGCGCGGAGACCCAGATACGCAGTATTTT. Residues: CASSARGRGDPDTQYF.

The chain employs TRBV6-1 and TRBJ1-2; no reliable D call. V gave up 4 bases and J gave up 0 bases, with 6 bases separating them. The CDR3 spans 13 residues. CDR1 and CDR2 from the germline V gene are MNHNS and SASEGT. The CDR3 here is CASSGLSNYGYTF. Here the CDR3 DNA reads TGTGCCAGCAGTGGGTTATCTAACTATGGCTACACCTTC.